Presented here are 21 T cell receptor beta chains from one specimen sequenced in a study of spatial heterogeneity in lung cancer. Findings and limits, study-wide: Tumors with more nonsynonymous mutations had more expanded intratumoral alpha and beta TCRs.

TCRdb re-called the 5' RACE reads through MiXCR, storing one row per CDR3 protein. Found here are 4,000 to 5,500 distinct CDR3 sequences, around 12% of them singletons; the top ten hold around 24%. The time point is: sample taken at primary tumor resection. These TCRs are of unknown antigen specificity. The sequencing used lung tumor tissue, collected at surgery. These receptors were obtained from a male donor with early-stage non-small cell lung cancer.

This clonotype is categorized as large. This chain connects TRBV29-1 to TRBJ1-1; a weak D match, TRBD1 (6 bases). V was shortened by 3 bases and J by 4 bases, with 15 bases between the two germline ends. The germline V gene encodes CDR1 SQVTM and CDR2 ANQGSEA. This CDR3 has 14 amino acids. CDR3: CSVDLQGAGTEAFF. The CDR3 nucleotides read TGCAGCGTTGACTTACAGGGCGCAGGCACTGAAGCTTTCTTT.

At least ten counts were recorded for this clonotype. The rearrangement uses TRBV28 and TRBJ2-3, with D unresolved. V was shortened by 2 bases and J by 6 bases, with 6 bases between the two germline ends. This CDR3 contains 12 residues. Per the germline V gene, CDR1 is MDHEN and CDR2 is SYDVKM. CDR3 protein: CASSLIFDTQYF. DNA of the CDR3: TGTGCCAGCAGTTTAATTTTTGATACGCAGTATTTT.

By frequency in the sample, this clonotype is medium-sized. The chain carries TRBV5-5 and TRBJ2-7; D remains unclear. This CDR3 is 15 amino acids long. CDR1 and CDR2 from the germline V gene are SGHKS and YYEKEE (reference sequence). V shed 0 bases and J shed 2 bases, with 12 bases lying between them. CDR3 bases: TGTGCCAGCAGCTTGGAACGGATCCTAACCTACGAGCAGTACTTC. It yields the protein CASSLERILTYEQYF.

The chain links TRBV7-2 to TRBJ2-7, with 10 bases lining up with TRBD2. Germline lookup yields CDR1 SGHTA and CDR2 FQGNSA. The CDR3 length is 15 residues. Trimming at V came to 1 base and at J to 2 bases, leaving 2 bases not matched to a gene. DNA for the CDR3: TGTGCCAGCAGCTTAGGAAGCGGGAGGGCCTACGAGCAGTACTTC. Its protein product is CASSLGSGRAYEQYF.

This clonotype appeared a few times. This chain uses TRBV20-1 with TRBJ2-1; 7 nucleotides line up with TRBD2. This CDR3 comprises 13 residues. Losses at the gene ends were 5 bases for V and 7 bases for J; bases not matched to a gene: 8. Germline CDR1 and CDR2: DFQATT and SNEGSKA (reference sequence). CDR3 amino acids: CSAPRGSRNEQFF. The CDR3 DNA follows: TGCAGTGCTCCGCGGGGGTCTCGGAATGAGCAGTTCTTC.

In its sample, this clonotype is medium-sized. This sequence joins TRBV30 and TRBJ1-2; 9 positions agree with TRBD1. Germline V gene lookup returns CDR1 GTSNPN and CDR2 SVGIG (reference sequence). With 4 bases clipped from V and 4 bases from J, the junction kept 4 bases outside the gene matches. This CDR3 has 13 residues. The CDR3 region is CAWTEGQGYGYTF. CDR3 coding DNA: TGTGCCTGGACTGAGGGACAGGGCTATGGCTACACCTTC.

By sample fraction, this clonotype is medium-sized. The V call is TRBV12-3 or TRBV12-4, the J call TRBJ2-3; possible D gene TRBD2, 6 bases. V gave up 3 bases and J gave up 6 bases, with 13 bases separating them. The CDR3 is 14 residues long. The DNA of the CDR3 is TGTGCCAGCAGTTTCACCGGGAGTGTGGATACGCAGTATTTT. It is translated as CASSFTGSVDTQYF.

This sequence joins TRBV27 and TRBJ1-1; D is perhaps TRBD1 (6 bases). Germline assignment: CDR1 MNHEY and CDR2 SMNVEV (reference sequence). This CDR3 spans 12 amino acids. V was cut by 7 bases and J by 6 bases, with 12 bases left in between. The CDR3 DNA is TGTGCCAGCAACCACAGGGATGCTGAAGCTTTCTTT. Translation gives CASNHRDAEAFF.

In its sample, this clonotype was seen many times. The chain combines TRBV12-3 or TRBV12-4 with TRBJ2-3, with 13 bases fitting TRBD2. The CDR3 is 18 residues long. The trim removed 7 bases at V and 1 base at J, leaving 11 bases unmatched. Written as DNA, the CDR3 is TGTGCCAGCACCTCAACTAGCGGGGGGGCCTGGGGCACAGATACGCAGTATTTT. Protein product: CASTSTSGGAWGTDTQYF.

This clonotype occurred many times. This chain uses TRBV10-2 with TRBJ2-1, with no clear D. The germline V and J ends were trimmed by 0 bases and 10 bases, with 13 bases remaining between them. The CDR3 is 14 residues long. Germline lookup yields CDR1 WSHSY and CDR2 SAAADI. The DNA for the CDR3 is TGCGCCAGCAGTGAGTCTGGTGGCGCAGGAGAGCAGTTCTTC. The encoded protein is CASSESGGAGEQFF.

This clonotype was counted at least ten times. The J gene is TRBJ2-7, the V gene TRBV3-1; no clear D. Germline CDR1 and CDR2: LGHDT and YNNKEL (reference sequence). The CDR3 is 13 amino acids. V dropped 1 base and J dropped 6 bases, with 10 bases sitting between them. The CDR3 coding sequence is TGTGCCAGCAGCCAAGGGATCCAGGCCGAGCAGTACTTC. Residues: CASSQGIQAEQYF.

By share, this clonotype ranks as medium-sized (0.01 to 0.1%). The V call is TRBV5-1, the J call TRBJ2-5; D is unclear. From germline, CDR1 is SGHRS and CDR2 YFSETQ. V lost 0 bases, J lost 0 bases, and 12 bases lay in between. This CDR3 is 16 amino acids long. CDR3 amino acids: CASSLGLNRHQETQYF. The CDR3 region has the DNA TGCGCCAGCAGCTTGGGACTCAACCGCCACCAAGAGACCCAGTACTTC.

In this sample, this clonotype turned up many times. The chain employs TRBV27 and TRBJ1-5, with TRBD1 as a possible D gene (6 bases). Trimming removed 0 bases from V and 8 bases from J, with 14 bases in between. Germline CDR1 is MNHEY and CDR2 is SMNVEV (reference sequence). CDR3 size: 15 residues. Written as DNA, the CDR3 is TGTGCCAGCAGTTTATCGCCCCGGCAGGGGAAGCCCCAGCATTTT. This gives the protein CASSLSPRQGKPQHF.

This clonotype was counted ten times or more. The chain employs TRBV6-5 and TRBJ1-5; TRBD1 agrees at 10 bases. In germline, CDR1 is MNHEY, CDR2 SVGAGI. The CDR3 is 16 residues long. V lost 4 bases to trimming and J lost 3 bases; unmatched junction nucleotides: 6. The DNA for the CDR3 is TGTGCCAGCAGTTCACGGACAGGGGGGATCAATCAGCCCCAGCATTTT. This sequence encodes CASSSRTGGINQPQHF.

This clonotype showed up many times. This chain links TRBV4-1 with TRBJ1-2; D call uncertain. The ends were cut back, 0 bases at V and 7 bases at J, with 9 bases in the middle. CDR3 length: 13 residues. CDR1 is MGHRA and CDR2 is YSYEKL in the germline V gene. The CDR3 sequence: CASSQDPRFGYTF. CDR3 coding DNA: TGCGCCAGCAGCCAAGATCCCAGATTTGGCTACACCTTC.

By share, this clonotype ranks as large (0.1 to 1%). This chain links TRBV20-1 with TRBJ1-2; perhaps TRBD1 as D (5 bases). The ends were cut back, 6 bases at V and 6 bases at J, with 20 bases in the middle. The germline V gene has CDR1 DFQATT and CDR2 SNEGSKA (reference sequence). This CDR3 region has 14 residues. The CDR3 region is CSADAGTGPHGYTF. DNA of the CDR3: TGCAGTGCCGACGCTGGGACCGGCCCTCATGGCTACACCTTC.

This clonotype was counted at least ten times. The genes are TRBV11-2 and TRBJ2-1; unclear D gene. Germline CDR1 reads SGHAT; CDR2 reads FQNNGV. Trimming removed 1 base from V and 4 bases from J, with 8 bases in between. The CDR3 totals 14 residues. CDR3 region: CASSLVGGYNEQFF. The CDR3 DNA sequence: TGTGCCAGCAGCTTAGTTGGCGGTTACAATGAGCAGTTCTTC.

This clonotype is medium-sized by share. The V gene is TRBV7-2, the J gene TRBJ2-3, with a possible D match to TRBD1 (6 bases). V lost 4 bases and J lost 0, with 8 bases in between. This CDR3 has 14 amino acids. CDR1 and CDR2 from the germline V gene are SGHTA and FQGNSA. The CDR3 coding sequence is TGTGCCAGCAGCTGGACAGAAAGCACAGATACGCAGTATTTT. Amino acids: CASSWTESTDTQYF.

This chain links TRBV29-1 with TRBJ2-4; D is ambiguous. The CDR3 spans 10 residues. Germline CDR1 and CDR2: SQVTM and ANQGSEA. With 6 bases removed from V and 8 bases from J, the gap between germline ends came to 8 bases. CDR3 residues: CSVVRDIQYF. In DNA form, the CDR3 reads TGCAGCGTCGTCCGGGACATTCAGTACTTC.

This clonotype was detected many times. The chain employs TRBV20-1 and TRBJ2-7, with D unresolved. The CDR3 sequence is 14 residues long. CDR1 is DFQATT and CDR2 is SNEGSKA in the germline V gene (reference sequence). Trimming pared 0 bases from V and 7 bases from J, leaving 16 bases between. The CDR3 reads CSARDTPDNGEQYF. The CDR3 nucleotides read TGCAGTGCTAGAGATACCCCAGATAACGGGGAGCAGTACTTC.

This clonotype was observed at least ten times. The chain combines TRBV6-6 with TRBJ2-1; 7 bases are a match to TRBD1. The germline gives CDR1 MNHNY, CDR2 SVGAGI (reference sequence). The CDR3 spans 14 residues. V trimming: 10 bases; J trimming: 6 bases; junction bases outside the gene matches: 12. The CDR3 region is CATPRDRGCNEQFF. In DNA, the CDR3 is TGTGCCACCCCCCGGGACAGAGGATGCAATGAGCAGTTCTTC.